These 7 T cell receptor beta chains share one sample of origin, sequenced in a study of HIV-infected children after antiretroviral therapy interruption. Unique molecular identifiers were included in an RNA-based 3' RACE TCR library. TCRdb passed the 3' RACE reads through MiXCR, listing each CDR3 protein once. This sample has approximately 95,000 distinct CDR3 sequences, with approximately 6.9% found just once. Described treatment: PENTA 11 planned treatment interruption arm or continuous ART arm. Sequences were derived from CD45RA+ CD4+ T cells from PBMCs, pooled from several time points, sampled from a donor given antiretroviral therapy, either interrupted or continuous. The subset was: naive CD4+ CD45RA+ CD45RO- T cells. These receptors all come from a pool of human donors with HIV.

In its sample, this clonotype was seen many times. This chain links TRBV7-9 with TRBJ1-4; perhaps TRBD1 as D (5 bases). The CDR3 totals 15 residues. Germline CDR1 and CDR2: SEHNR and FQNEAQ (reference sequence). Trimming removed 5 bases at V and 8 bases at J, with 18 bases between. The CDR3 nucleotides are TGTGCCAGCAGCGGATCGGGACTCCCTTGGGAAAAACTGTTTTTT. Encoded protein: CASSGSGLPWEKLFF.

This clonotype occurred many times. The V call is TRBV6-5, the J call TRBJ2-7, with D perhaps TRBD2 (5 bases). Germline V CDR1 and CDR2: MNHEY, SVGAGI. This CDR3 is built from 14 residues. V shed 0 bases and J shed 4 bases, with 10 bases lying between them. The CDR3: CASSYSFRDYEQYF. CDR3 in DNA: TGTGCCAGCAGTTACTCTTTTCGGGATTACGAGCAGTACTTC.

Only one count was recorded for this clonotype. The chain carries TRBV15 and TRBJ2-1; a possible D gene is TRBD1 (7 bases). This CDR3 contains 15 residues. CDR1 is LNHNV and CDR2 is YYDKDF in the germline V gene (reference sequence). Trimming stripped 1 base from V and 9 bases from J, with 16 bases between. DNA of the CDR3: TGTGCCACCAGCAGAGGGACAGGAGGGAGAAGTGAGCAGTTCTTC. Residues: CATSRGTGGRSEQFF. Drawing the rest from reference TRBV15 and TRBJ2-1, the complete variable domain is DAMVIQNPRYQVTQFGKPVTLSCSQTLNHNVMYWYQQKSSQAPKLLFHYYDKDFNNEADTPDNFQSRRPNTSFCFLDIRSPGLGDTAMYLCATSRGTGGRSEQFFGPGTRLTVL.

In its sample, this clonotype was seen many times. The genes are TRBV5-1 and TRBJ2-1; unclear D gene. CDR3 length: 13 amino acids. Trimming took off 2 bases at V and 4 bases at J, with 7 bases between the two ends. Germline CDR1 reads SGHRS; CDR2 reads YFSETQ. The CDR3 is CASSFGLYNEQFF. Written as DNA, the CDR3 is TGCGCCAGCAGCTTTGGCCTATACAATGAGCAGTTCTTC.

In this sample, this clonotype turned up many times. This rearrangement joins TRBV12-5 to TRBJ1-2; perhaps TRBD1 as D (5 bases). Looked up from germline, CDR1 is LGHNT and CDR2 is FRNRAP. The CDR3 spans 12 residues. The germline V and J ends were trimmed by 6 bases and 4 bases, with 9 bases remaining between them. CDR3 bases: TGTGCTAGTGGCCCGACAGTCTATGGCTACACCTTC. This translates into CASGPTVYGYTF.

This clonotype was observed at least ten times. The chain joins TRBV5-6 to TRBJ2-7; D gene ambiguous. From germline, CDR1 is SGHDT and CDR2 YYEEEE. The length of the CDR3 is 12 residues. Between the trimmed V and J ends, which lost 0 bases and 7 bases, there was a span of 8 bases. CDR3 in DNA: TGTGCCAGCAGCTTGGCCCTGAATGAGCAGTACTTC. It codes for CASSLALNEQYF.

This clonotype was seen ten or more times. The chain joins TRBV15 to TRBJ2-5; D is ambiguous. The CDR3 is 14 amino acids. CDR1 is LNHNV and CDR2 is YYDKDF in the germline V gene (reference sequence). V shed 0 bases and J shed 0 bases, with 5 bases lying between them. CDR3 bases: TGTGCCACCAGCAGAGATTCGTACCAAGAGACCCAGTACTTC. Translated: CATSRDSYQETQYF.